A single sample gave rise to the 10 T cell receptor beta chains below, sequenced in a study of early T cells in non-severe SARS-CoV-2 infection. MiXCR, run by TCRdb on the 5' RACE reads, gives a single entry per CDR3 protein. The profile shows 50,000 to 65,000 distinct CDR3 sequences, 15% to 20% of them singletons. Sequences were derived from whole blood, sampled at baseline. The receptor source for this set is an adult who was a healthcare worker with PCR-confirmed SARS-CoV-2 infection or an uninfected control (not recorded which).

This clonotype occurred a few times. The J gene is TRBJ2-2, the V gene TRBV15; D gene unclear. The CDR3 contains 16 residues. Germline V gene lookup returns CDR1 LNHNV and CDR2 YYDKDF (reference sequence). V was shortened by 0 bases and J by 4 bases, with 12 bases between the two germline ends. DNA for the CDR3: TGTGCCACCAGCAGAGATATCACCCGCGTCACCGGGGAGCTGTTTTTT. This gives the protein CATSRDITRVTGELFF.

The chain uses TRBV12-3 or TRBV12-4 and TRBJ1-2; no clear D. V lost 1 base, J lost 5 bases, and 2 bases lay in between. CDR3 length: 11 amino acids. The CDR3 is CASSLDYGYTF. The CDR3 bases are TGTGCCAGCAGTTTAGATTATGGCTACACCTTC.

In its sample, this clonotype was seen a few times. V gene TRBV25-1 combines with J gene TRBJ2-1; 11 bases are a match to TRBD2. The CDR3 is 16 amino acids. Unmatched junction bases numbered 3, after V lost 3 bases and J lost 2 bases. CDR1 is MGHDK and CDR2 is SYGVNS in the germline V gene. The CDR3 protein is CASSDPTSGTYNEQFF. The CDR3 DNA reads as TGTGCCAGCAGTGATCCGACTAGCGGGACCTACAATGAGCAGTTCTTC.

J is TRBJ1-6 and V is TRBV20-1, with no clear D. V shed 1 base and J shed 4 bases, with 11 bases lying between them. Germline CDR1 DFQATT, CDR2 SNEGSKA (reference sequence). CDR3 length: 15 amino acids. CDR3 sequence: CSARVRGGYNSPLHF. The CDR3 nucleotides read TGCAGTGCTAGAGTTAGAGGAGGGTATAATTCACCCCTCCACTTT.

The CDR3 here is CASSPRRTGNTEAFF. CDR3 sequence (DNA): TGTGCCAGCAGCCCCCGCCGGACAGGGAACACTGAAGCTTTCTTT. V and J are TRBV7-6 and TRBJ1-1, with 7 bases matching TRBD1. This CDR3 region has 15 residues. The germline CDR1 and CDR2 sequences are SGHVS and FNYEAQ. Trimming took 5 bases from V and 1 from J; bases not matched to a gene: 7.

The J gene is TRBJ2-5, the V gene TRBV10-2; D gene ambiguous. The CDR3 totals 11 residues. The V gene's germline CDR1 is WSHSY and CDR2 SAAADI. Between the trimmed V and J ends, which lost 5 bases and 5 bases, there was a span of 6 bases. Here the CDR3 reads CASSIGETQYF. The CDR3, as DNA: TGCGCCAGCAGTATAGGGGAGACCCAGTACTTC.

This chain links TRBV9 with TRBJ2-3; 14 bases fit TRBD2. The junction had 3 bases not matched to a gene; V was cut back by 3 bases and J by 3 bases. The CDR3 covers 16 residues. Germline CDR1 and CDR2: SGDLS and YYNGEE. The CDR3 protein is CASSGGTSGSTDTQYF. The CDR3 DNA reads as TGTGCCAGCAGCGGAGGGACTAGCGGGAGTACAGATACGCAGTATTTT.

The rearrangement joins TRBV21-1 to TRBJ2-1; TRBD2, as called in the table, went unchecked against the DNA. TRBV21-1 is a listed pseudogene. The CDR3 length is 16 residues. CDR3 region: CASSSLAGGPHNEQFF. The CDR3 nucleotides read TGTGCCAGCAGCTCGTTAGCGGGGGGGCCGCACAATGAGCAGTTCTTC.

This clonotype appeared a few times. The chain has TRBV19 and TRBJ1-5; no clear D gene. Trimming took off 5 bases at V and 2 bases at J, with 7 bases between the two ends. Germline CDR1 is LNHDA and CDR2 is SQIVND (reference sequence). This CDR3 comprises 13 residues. CDR3 protein: CASSRQGNQPQHF. In nucleotides, the CDR3 is TGTGCCAGTAGTCGGCAGGGCAATCAGCCCCAGCATTTT.

This clonotype was recorded many times. The V and J genes are TRBV7-9 and TRBJ2-1; 8 nucleotides align to TRBD1. The CDR3 is 12 residues long. V was pared by 5 bases and J by 10 bases, with 4 bases of the junction left unmatched. Germline values: CDR1 SEHNR, CDR2 FQNEAQ (reference sequence). CDR3 residues: CASSATGDEQFF. For the CDR3, the DNA is TGTGCCAGCAGCGCGACAGGGGACGAGCAGTTCTTC.